The 28 T cell receptor beta chains below all came from one sample that was sequenced in a study of Graves' ophthalmopathy and Graves' hyperthyroidism. Beta-chain TCR CDR3 regions were amplified from RNA transcripts. A first-round RT-PCR used HTBI primers, followed by a second-round multiplex PCR. TCRdb reprocessed the multiplex PCR reads with MiXCR, giving one entry per CDR3 protein. This sample has about 740,000 distinct CDR3 sequences; roughly 40% occur once, and the top ten carry roughly 45%. What was sequenced was peripheral blood. These receptors were obtained from an adult man with Graves' ophthalmopathy.

The J gene is TRBJ1-2, the V gene TRBV5-4, with TRBD1 matching over 7 bases. This CDR3 contains 14 residues. Germline V gives CDR1 SGHNT, CDR2 YYREEE (reference sequence). V lost 4 bases and J lost 2; bases outside the gene matches: 5. The CDR3, as DNA: TGTGCCAGCAGCACCCAACAGGGGAACTATGGCTACACCTTC. It specifies CASSTQQGNYGYTF.

The chain joins TRBV15 to TRBJ2-7; 10 nucleotides agree with TRBD2. The CDR3 spans 16 residues. After removal of 5 bases from V and 0 bases from J, the junction contained 7 bases not matched to a gene. In germline, CDR1 is LNHNV, CDR2 YYDKDF (reference sequence). Here the CDR3 DNA reads TGTGCCACCAGCCGTACAGCTAGCGGGGGCTCCTACGAGCAGTACTTC. It encodes CATSRTASGGSYEQYF.

This clonotype has a count of ten or more. The genes are TRBV5-5 and TRBJ1-1, with D perhaps matching TRBD1 (6 bases). This CDR3 region has 14 residues. The ends were cut back, 3 bases at V and 0 bases at J, with 9 bases in the middle. CDR1 is SGHKS, CDR2 YYEKEE, per germline (reference sequence). CDR3 sequence (DNA): TGTGCCAGCAGCTCTACAGGGTTGAACACTGAAGCTTTCTTT. Its translation is CASSSTGLNTEAFF.

The chain recombines TRBV10-3 with TRBJ1-2; D is possibly TRBD1 (5 bases). CDR3 length equals 11 residues. Germline-derived CDR1 and CDR2 are ENHRY and SYGVKD. The germline V and J ends were trimmed by 11 bases and 4 bases, with 11 bases remaining between them. The CDR3 region has the DNA TGTGCCGCAACCGGGACCTATGGCTACACCTTC. Encoded protein: CAATGTYGYTF.

The CDR3: CASSQAPGQSTEAFF. In DNA, the CDR3 is TGCGCCAGCAGCCAAGCTCCCGGACAGAGCACTGAAGCTTTCTTT. The J gene is TRBJ1-1, the V gene TRBV4-3, with D possibly being TRBD1 (6 bases). The V end lost 1 base, the J end lost 4 bases, and 13 bases lay between the germline ends. This CDR3 has 15 residues. CDR1 is LGHNA, CDR2 YSLEER, per germline.

The chain recombines TRBV29-1 with TRBJ1-3, with D unclear. The CDR3 spans 13 residues. Per the germline V gene, CDR1 is SQVTM and CDR2 is ANQGSEA. With 2 bases removed from V and 4 bases from J, the gap between germline ends came to 9 bases. In DNA, the CDR3 is TGCAGCGTTGAACTATCTTCCGGAAACACCATATATTTT. Residues: CSVELSSGNTIYF.

The chain carries TRBV20-1 and TRBJ2-7; 8 positions match TRBD2. V shed 3 bases, J shed 4 bases, and the junction held 5 bases outside the gene matches. The V gene's germline CDR1 is DFQATT and CDR2 SNEGSKA (reference sequence). The CDR3 is 13 residues long. CDR3 in DNA: TGCAGTGCTAGGGTTAGCGGGATTTACGAGCAGTACTTC. Amino acids: CSARVSGIYEQYF.

Only a few counts were recorded for this clonotype. The J gene is TRBJ2-2, the V gene TRBV15; perhaps TRBD2 as D (6 bases). Germline V CDR1 and CDR2: LNHNV, YYDKDF (reference sequence). The CDR3 totals 18 residues. Trimming took off 0 bases at V and 6 bases at J, with 20 bases between the two ends. CDR3 nucleotides: TGTGCCACCAGCAGAGATTATGGGGGGACCCAGCGTGCCGGGGAGCTGTTTTTT. The encoded protein is CATSRDYGGTQRAGELFF.

This clonotype turned up a few times. The gene calls are TRBV7-2 and TRBJ1-1; TRBD1 agrees at 8 bases. The length of the CDR3 is 12 residues. After removal of 5 bases from V and 8 bases from J, the junction contained 4 bases not matched to a gene. In germline, CDR1 is SGHTA, CDR2 FQGNSA. The CDR3 loop reads CASSRRTGEAFF. CDR3 bases: TGTGCCAGCAGCCGACGGACAGGGGAAGCTTTCTTT.

The chain employs TRBV7-9 and TRBJ2-7; TRBD2 agrees at 7 bases. This CDR3 has 15 residues. The trim removed 6 bases at V and 3 bases at J, leaving 11 bases unmatched. The germline V gene has CDR1 SEHNR and CDR2 FQNEAQ (reference sequence). CDR3 nucleotide sequence: TGTGCCAGCAGTAAGAGTGGGACTACCGTCTACGAGCAGTACTTC. Translation gives CASSKSGTTVYEQYF.

The chain links TRBV2 to TRBJ2-5; the D is unclear. CDR3 length equals 16 residues. Trimming took 5 bases from V and 2 from J, leaving 18 bases between them. Germline V gene sequence: CDR1 SNHLY, CDR2 FYNNEI. The CDR3 reads CASSKLRDGPQETQYF. DNA of the CDR3: TGTGCCAGCAGTAAACTTCGAGACGGACCACAAGAGACCCAGTACTTC.

This clonotype has only a few counts. Its ends do not fully match the called genes, so a read error is possible. This chain uses TRBV10-3 with TRBJ2-7, with TRBD2 matching over 7 bases. The CDR3 spans 15 residues. Looked up from germline, CDR1 is ENHRY and CDR2 is SYGVKD. This chain's CDR3 is CASSYGGSGDYEQYF. DNA of the CDR3: TGTGCCAGCAGTTACGGCGGGAGTGGGGACTACGAGCAGTACTTC.

In the case of this clonotype: At one end the junction does not follow the germline gene, possibly because of a read error. V usage is TRBV7-9 and J usage is TRBJ2-7; tentative D call: TRBD2 (7 bases). Germline CDR1 reads SEHNR; CDR2 reads FQNEAQ (reference sequence). The CDR3 loop spans 14 amino acids. The CDR3 loop is CAGSLSRGGYEQYF. CDR3 in DNA: TGTGCCGGCAGCTTATCAAGGGGGGGCTACGAGCAGTACTTC.

The CDR3: CASSNRGWGTQYF. The DNA of the CDR3 is TGTGCCAGCAGCAACAGGGGATGGGGGACCCAGTACTTC. The chain couples TRBV9 to TRBJ2-5; 7 bases are shared with TRBD1. This CDR3 is 13 amino acids long. Losses at the gene ends were 4 bases for V and 7 bases for J; bases not matched to a gene: 7. CDR1 is SGDLS and CDR2 is YYNGEE in the germline V gene.

This clonotype was counted between two and nine times. The gene calls are TRBV6-2 or TRBV6-3 and TRBJ2-5, with D possibly being TRBD2 (5 bases). Germline CDR1 is MNHEY and CDR2 is SVGEGT. V shed 4 bases and J shed 9 bases, with 12 bases lying between them. The CDR3 is 12 residues long. Here the CDR3 DNA reads TGTGCCAGCAGTTCCCCGGGCGGGTCCCAGTACTTC. This sequence encodes CASSSPGGSQYF.

The CDR3 reads CASSQDSGTKGEKLFF. The CDR3 coding sequence is TGTGCCAGCAGCCAAGACTCCGGGACTAAGGGTGAAAAACTGTTTTTT. The rearrangement uses TRBV9 and TRBJ1-4; tentative D call: TRBD1 (5 bases). CDR3 length equals 16 residues. Trimming stripped 4 bases from V and 7 bases from J, with 20 bases between. Per germline, CDR1 SGDLS and CDR2 YYNGEE.

As DNA, the CDR3 is TGCGCCAGCAGCCAGGAGGGGGCGTCGTCCTACGAGCAGTACTTC. This sequence encodes CASSQEGASSYEQYF. The J gene is TRBJ2-7, the V gene TRBV4-1; D is possibly TRBD1 (7 bases). This CDR3 has 15 amino acids. The V end was cut by 3 bases, the J end by 1 base, with 13 bases between. Germline loops: CDR1 MGHRA, CDR2 YSYEKL.

This chain joins TRBV13 and TRBJ2-7, with D perhaps matching TRBD2 (6 bases). Germline CDR1 and CDR2: PRHDT and FYEKMQ (reference sequence). The CDR3 totals 16 residues. The V and J ends lost 1 base and 3 bases respectively, with 16 bases between them. The CDR3: CASSLDSTSRRYEQYF. For the CDR3, the DNA is TGTGCCAGCAGCTTAGATAGTACTAGCCGACGCTACGAGCAGTACTTC.

Remarks on this clonotype: A read error may produce the germline difference seen at one junction end. CDR3 nucleotide sequence: TGTGCCAGTAGTTCCCGTGGGGGACCCGGAAACACCGTATATTTT. Encoded protein: CASSSRGGPGNTVYF. The rearrangement links TRBV19 to TRBJ1-3; perhaps TRBD1 as D (5 bases). CDR1 is LNHDA and CDR2 is SQIVND in the germline V gene (reference sequence). The CDR3 totals 15 residues.

This clonotype was observed at least ten times. V gene TRBV24-1 combines with J gene TRBJ2-5, with unresolved D. Per germline, CDR1 KGHDR and CDR2 SFDVKD. The CDR3 covers 12 residues. V was clipped by 3 bases and J by 4 bases, with 5 bases between them. CDR3 in DNA: TGTGCCACCAGTGATCACAGAGAGACCCAGTACTTC. Protein sequence: CATSDHRETQYF.

V and J are TRBV10-3 and TRBJ2-7; 12 nucleotides line up with TRBD2. Losses at the gene ends were 10 bases for V and 13 bases for J; bases not matched to a gene: 17. There are 14 residues in the CDR3. The V gene's germline CDR1 is ENHRY and CDR2 SYGVKD. CDR3 sequence (DNA): TGTGCCAGCCTAAGAGAAGGACTAGCGGGGATCCAATACTTC. The encoded protein is CASLREGLAGIQYF.

This sequence joins TRBV20-1 and TRBJ2-7, with 7 positions matching TRBD1. The CDR3 has 14 amino acids. Germline V lookup: CDR1 DFQATT, CDR2 SNEGSKA (reference sequence). V lost 4 bases to trimming and J lost 2 bases; unmatched junction nucleotides: 8. The CDR3 DNA reads TGCAGTGCTAAGCCGGGACAGATCACCTACGAGCAGTACTTC. Encoded protein: CSAKPGQITYEQYF.

The genes are TRBV5-5 and TRBJ2-2; 8 bases line up with TRBD2. The CDR3 extends over 16 amino acids. With V trimmed by 2 bases and J by 4 bases, 7 bases remained unmatched. The germline V gene has CDR1 SGHKS and CDR2 YYEKEE (reference sequence). The DNA for the CDR3 is TGTGCCAGCAGCTTAGCCGGGAGGGCGGGCACCGGGGAGCTGTTTTTT. This codes for CASSLAGRAGTGELFF.

This clonotype was observed at least ten times. V gene TRBV7-2 combines with J gene TRBJ1-1; D is uncertain. Germline assignment: CDR1 SGHTA and CDR2 FQGNSA. Trimming removed 1 base at V and 11 bases at J, with 8 bases between. CDR3 length: 11 residues. The CDR3, as DNA: TGTGCCAGCAGCTTAGGGGTGTGGGCTTTCTTT. Translated: CASSLGVWAFF.

Regarding this clonotype: The junction differs from germline at one of its ends, possibly a read error. The chain combines TRBV29-1 with TRBJ1-2; 8 positions agree with TRBD1. CDR3 length equals 13 residues. The germline gives CDR1 SQVTM, CDR2 ANQGSEA. The CDR3 protein is CACSLPGQGGYTF. In nucleotides, the CDR3 is TGTGCCTGTTCTCTTCCAGGACAGGGTGGCTACACCTTC. Full variable domain (rest looked up from reference TRBV29-1 and TRBJ1-2): SAVISQKPSRDICQRGTSLTIQCQVDSQVTMMFWYRQQPGQSLTLIATANQGSEATYESGFVIDKFPISRPNLTFSTLTVSNMSPEDSSIYLCACSLPGQGGYTFGSGTRLTVV.

This clonotype was seen a few times. The chain carries TRBV19 and TRBJ2-7; 13 bases line up with TRBD2. Germline CDR1 LNHDA, CDR2 SQIVND (reference sequence). V shed 4 bases, J shed 5 bases, and the junction held 8 bases outside the gene matches. The CDR3 runs to 16 residues. Written as DNA, the CDR3 is TGTGCCAGTAGTACCCGGACTAGCGGGAGTGGCCACGAGCAGTACTTC. This sequence encodes CASSTRTSGSGHEQYF. Combining the CDR3 with reference TRBV19 and TRBJ2-7 gives the whole variable domain DGGITQSPKYLFRKEGQNVTLSCEQNLNHDAMYWYRQDPGQGLRLIYYSQIVNDFQKGDIAEGYSVSREKKESFPLTVTSAQKNPTAFYLCASSTRTSGSGHEQYFGPGTRLTVT.

As to this clonotype: Mismatch with germline at one junction end may stem from a read error. The chain is built from TRBV10-2 and TRBJ2-7; 14 positions agree with TRBD2. The CDR3 is 18 amino acids. Germline-derived CDR1 and CDR2 are WSHSY and SAAADI. In nucleotides, the CDR3 is TGTGCCAGCAGCTTGGGATCCGGGACTAGCGGGAGTCGCTACGAGCAGTACTTC. Amino acid sequence: CASSLGSGTSGSRYEQYF.

The gene calls are TRBV7-2 and TRBJ1-2; the D gene is possibly TRBD1 (5 bases). Germline CDR1 SGHTA, CDR2 FQGNSA. V gave up 5 bases and J gave up 5 bases, with 21 bases separating them. The CDR3 is 16 amino acids. This chain's CDR3 is CASSQDRDGGLYGYTF. DNA for the CDR3: TGTGCCAGCAGCCAAGATAGGGACGGGGGATTGTATGGCTACACCTTC. Drawing the rest from reference TRBV7-2 and TRBJ1-2, the complete variable domain is GAGVSQSPSNKVTEKGKDVELRCDPISGHTALYWYRQSLGQGLEFLIYFQGNSAPDKSGLPSDRFSAERTGGSVSTLTIQRTQQEDSAVYLCASSQDRDGGLYGYTFGSGTRLTVV.